These 23 T cell receptor beta chains originate from one sample sequenced in a study of blood T cell repertoires in COVID-19. TCRdb's copy holds only in-frame clones and misses some; the assay was immunoSEQ multiplex PCR. The sample contains approximately 78,000 clones, approximately 86% of which appear only once. Sequencing used peripheral blood. These receptors were taken from a man aged 50 or older with acute or convalescent COVID-19.

The chain combines TRBV5-4 with TRBJ1-2; D call uncertain. Germline V gene lookup returns CDR1 SGHNT and CDR2 YYREEE (reference sequence). V shed 0 bases and J shed 2 bases, with 14 bases lying between them. The CDR3 is made up of 16 amino acids. The CDR3: CASSLAGGRQNYGYTF. The CDR3 nucleotides are TGTGCCAGCAGCTTGGCCGGAGGACGCCAAAACTATGGCTACACCTTC.

Comments on this clone: The junction shows a germline mismatch at one end, possibly a read error. The chain combines TRBV5-1 with TRBJ2-1; D possibly corresponds to TRBD2 (5 bases). The CDR3 is 15 residues long. The germline gives CDR1 SGHRS, CDR2 YFSETQ. CDR3 DNA: TGCGCCTGCAGCATCACCCCCGGGGCCTACAATGAGCAGTTCTTC. Translated: CACSITPGAYNEQFF.

This chain links TRBV25-1 with TRBJ1-2; 7 bases line up with TRBD1. CDR1 and CDR2 (germline): MGHDK, SYGVNS. V shed 3 bases and J 2 bases; nucleotides not matched to a gene: 6. The CDR3 loop spans 15 amino acids. Written as DNA, the CDR3 is TGTGCCAGCAGTGAGGGGTCGGACAGGAACTATGGCTACACCTTC. Translated, it gives CASSEGSDRNYGYTF.

This chain joins TRBV30 and TRBJ2-7, with D perhaps TRBD1 (6 bases). Germline lookup yields CDR1 GTSNPN and CDR2 SVGIG (reference sequence). V gave up 5 bases and J gave up 3 bases, with 17 bases separating them. The CDR3 covers 14 residues. The CDR3 region has the DNA TGTGCCTGGGTGAAGCCGGGACAAAGCTACGAGCAGTACTTC. Amino acids: CAWVKPGQSYEQYF.

The rearrangement joins TRBV14 to TRBJ2-2; D gene uncertain. The ends were cut back, 1 base at V and 8 bases at J, with 8 bases in the middle. In germline, CDR1 is SGHDN, CDR2 FVKESK. This CDR3 region has 13 residues. The CDR3: CASSQALVGELFF. CDR3 nucleotide sequence: TGTGCCAGCAGCCAAGCCCTAGTTGGGGAGCTGTTTTTT.

The rearrangement joins TRBV27 to TRBJ2-5; D not resolved. Germline V lookup: CDR1 MNHEY, CDR2 SMNVEV (reference sequence). The CDR3 is 13 amino acids. V was trimmed by 4 bases and J by 4 bases, leaving 10 bases between them. The CDR3 spells CASSWADRETQYF. The CDR3 nucleotides are TGTGCCAGCAGTTGGGCAGACCGAGAGACCCAGTACTTC.

The chain joins TRBV28 to TRBJ2-7; the D gene is possibly TRBD1 (6 bases). Germline values: CDR1 MDHEN, CDR2 SYDVKM. Trimming cost V 7 bases and J 5 bases, with 18 bases left between them. The CDR3 is 14 residues long. The CDR3, as DNA: TGTGCCAGCACAAGTCCGAGGGGGTCGGACGAGCAGTACTTC. It encodes CASTSPRGSDEQYF. The full variable domain, rest sourced from reference TRBV28 and TRBJ2-7, is DVKVTQSSRYLVKRTGEKVFLECVQDMDHENMFWYRQDPGLGLRLIYFSYDVKMKEKGDIPEGYSVSREKKERFSLILESASTNQTSMYLCASTSPRGSDEQYFGPGTRLTVT.

The chain recombines TRBV7-2 with TRBJ2-7; 7 bases align to TRBD1. CDR1 and CDR2 from the germline V gene are SGHTA and FQGNSA. The CDR3 runs to 12 residues. Trimming removed 3 bases from V and 6 bases from J; junction bases left unmatched: 2. The CDR3: CASSLTGTEQYF. CDR3 in DNA: TGTGCCAGCAGCTTGACAGGGACCGAGCAGTACTTC.

J is TRBJ1-6 and V is TRBV2; 8 bases align to TRBD1. Germline assignment: CDR1 SNHLY and CDR2 FYNNEI. The CDR3 covers 15 residues. V dropped 6 bases and J dropped 13; count of bases not matched to a gene: 14. CDR3 sequence reads: CASRLDRANYAPLHF. The CDR3 nucleotides read TGTGCCAGCAGATTGGACAGGGCCAACTACGCGCCCCTCCACTTT.

This chain connects TRBV19 to TRBJ1-5; TRBD1 matches at 8 bases. The CDR3 loop spans 13 amino acids. The germline V gene has CDR1 LNHDA and CDR2 SQIVND (reference sequence). V dropped 6 bases and J dropped 6; count of bases not matched to a gene: 4. CDR3 sequence (DNA): TGTGCCAGTAGCCCGACAGGGGTTCAGCCCCAGCATTTT. Amino acids: CASSPTGVQPQHF.

In regard to this clone: The junction and the germline gene differ at one end; a read error may be behind it. V gene TRBV6-4 combines with J gene TRBJ2-2, with TRBD2 matching 9 bases. The CDR3 has 15 amino acids. Germline V gene sequence: CDR1 MRHNA, CDR2 SNTAGT. CDR3 amino acids: CASRRLAANTRELFF. The CDR3 DNA follows: TGTGCCAGCAGAAGACTAGCGGCGAACACCAGGGAGCTGTTTTTT.

This clone was seen only once. The chain's CDR3 is CARSRCRGAHEQYF. In nucleotides, the CDR3 is TGTGCCAGAAGCCGATGTCGGGGGGCACACGAGCAGTACTTC. This chain links TRBV7-5 with TRBJ2-7; the D call of TRBD2 is as the table states it, not checked on the DNA. TRBV7-5 counts as a pseudogene. CDR3 length: 14 residues.

This sequence joins TRBV18 and TRBJ2-7; 7 positions agree with TRBD1. V was pared by 5 bases and J by 9 bases, with 22 bases of the junction left unmatched. CDR1 KGHSH and CDR2 LQKENI come from the germline V gene. The CDR3 sequence is 17 residues long. The CDR3 is CASSSAPVGQNDRVQYF. The CDR3 DNA is TGTGCCAGCTCATCAGCCCCCGTGGGACAGAACGACAGGGTGCAGTACTTC.

The rearrangement joins TRBV2 to TRBJ2-1, with TRBD2 identical over 13 bases. The CDR3 totals 17 residues. In germline, CDR1 is SNHLY, CDR2 FYNNEI. The V segment lost 4 bases and the J segment 2 bases; nucleotides outside the gene matches: 5. CDR3: CASSGAGTSGAYNEQFF. The CDR3 DNA reads TGTGCCAGCAGTGGAGCCGGGACTAGCGGGGCCTACAATGAGCAGTTCTTC.

This chain joins TRBV7-3 and TRBJ2-3; weak D call: TRBD1 (5 bases). In germline, CDR1 is SGHTA, CDR2 FQGTGA. The germline V and J ends were trimmed by 5 bases and 2 bases, with 8 bases remaining between them. CDR3 size: 13 residues. CDR3 residues: CASSTGSTDTQYF. For the CDR3, the DNA is TGTGCCAGCAGCACAGGCTCCACAGATACGCAGTATTTT. The full variable domain, completed using reference TRBV7-3 and TRBJ2-3, is GAGVSQTPSNKVTEKGKYVELRCDPISGHTALYWYRQSLGQGPEFLIYFQGTGAADDSGLPNDRFFAVRPEGSVSTLKIQRTERGDSAVYLCASSTGSTDTQYFGPGTRLTVL.

The chain couples TRBV18 to TRBJ2-1, with a tentative D call TRBD2 (7 bases). The CDR3 contains 13 residues. The ends were cut back, 11 bases at V and 6 bases at J, with 17 bases in the middle. Germline CDR1 is KGHSH and CDR2 is LQKENI. CDR3 sequence: CASTGGGGNEQFF. CDR3 DNA: TGTGCCTCAACCGGGGGAGGGGGCAATGAGCAGTTCTTC.

This clone was detected only once. The chain combines TRBV7-3 with TRBJ2-3; weak D call: TRBD2 (5 bases). In germline, CDR1 is SGHTA, CDR2 FQGTGA. The ends were cut back, 2 bases at V and 4 bases at J, with 10 bases in the middle. The CDR3 extends over 14 amino acids. The CDR3 DNA is TGTGCCAGCAGCTTAGGAGCTAGCCCAGATACGCAGTATTTT. Encoded protein: CASSLGASPDTQYF.

This clone has ten or more counts. The chain joins TRBV6-5 to TRBJ2-2; the match to TRBD1 covers 7 bases. CDR1 and CDR2 (germline): MNHEY, SVGAGI. V shed 2 bases, J shed 7 bases, and the junction held 4 bases outside the gene matches. This CDR3 comprises 14 residues. In nucleotides, the CDR3 is TGTGCCAGCAGTTACAACAGGGGTTTCGGGGAGCTGTTTTTT. Translated: CASSYNRGFGELFF.

The chain employs TRBV10-3 and TRBJ1-1, with D perhaps matching TRBD1 (5 bases). V lost 3 bases and J lost 8, with 16 bases in between. CDR1 is ENHRY, CDR2 SYGVKD, per germline. The CDR3 runs to 14 residues. The CDR3 sequence: CAISERGSGAEAFF. CDR3 sequence (DNA): TGTGCCATCAGTGAAAGGGGATCTGGTGCCGAAGCTTTCTTT.

This chain connects TRBV7-9 to TRBJ2-1; TRBD2 matches at 12 bases. Per germline, CDR1 SEHNR and CDR2 FQNEAQ (reference sequence). J was trimmed by 8 bases and V by 5 bases; bases with no gene match: 7. This CDR3 has 15 amino acids. The CDR3 reads CASSQASGGAYEQFF. The CDR3 nucleotides read TGTGCCAGCAGCCAGGCTAGCGGGGGGGCCTATGAGCAGTTCTTC. The full variable domain, completed using reference TRBV7-9 and TRBJ2-1, is DTGVSQNPRHKITKRGQNVTFRCDPISEHNRLYWYRQTLGQGPEFLTYFQNEAQLEKSRLLSDRFSAERPKGSFSTLEIQRTEQGDSAMYLCASSQASGGAYEQFFGPGTRLTVL.

The chain uses TRBV29-1 and TRBJ1-1; D is uncertain. Trimming removed 4 bases from V and 3 bases from J, with 15 bases in between. Germline assignment: CDR1 SQVTM and CDR2 ANQGSEA. The CDR3 totals 14 residues. This CDR3 reads CSVVEGRRDTEAFF. CDR3 DNA: TGCAGCGTTGTTGAGGGTAGGAGGGACACTGAAGCTTTCTTT.

V usage is TRBV10-1 and J usage is TRBJ1-1, with 7 bases aligning to TRBD1. The length of the CDR3 is 12 residues. Trimming removed 9 bases from V and 0 bases from J; junction bases left unmatched: 1. Germline assignment: CDR1 WNHNN and CDR2 SYGVQD (reference sequence). The CDR3 protein is CARGQMNTEAFF. In DNA form, the CDR3 reads TGCGCCAGGGGACAGATGAACACTGAAGCTTTCTTT.

This clone has only one observation. The J gene is TRBJ1-3, the V gene TRBV6-2 or TRBV6-3; no reliable D call. The CDR3 consists of 16 residues. The V end was cut by 0 bases, the J end by 0 bases, with 9 bases between. Looked up from germline, CDR1 is MNHEY and CDR2 is SVGEGT. The CDR3 region is CASSYSPGFSGNTIYF. The CDR3 DNA reads TGTGCCAGCAGTTACTCTCCGGGATTCTCTGGAAACACCATATATTTT.